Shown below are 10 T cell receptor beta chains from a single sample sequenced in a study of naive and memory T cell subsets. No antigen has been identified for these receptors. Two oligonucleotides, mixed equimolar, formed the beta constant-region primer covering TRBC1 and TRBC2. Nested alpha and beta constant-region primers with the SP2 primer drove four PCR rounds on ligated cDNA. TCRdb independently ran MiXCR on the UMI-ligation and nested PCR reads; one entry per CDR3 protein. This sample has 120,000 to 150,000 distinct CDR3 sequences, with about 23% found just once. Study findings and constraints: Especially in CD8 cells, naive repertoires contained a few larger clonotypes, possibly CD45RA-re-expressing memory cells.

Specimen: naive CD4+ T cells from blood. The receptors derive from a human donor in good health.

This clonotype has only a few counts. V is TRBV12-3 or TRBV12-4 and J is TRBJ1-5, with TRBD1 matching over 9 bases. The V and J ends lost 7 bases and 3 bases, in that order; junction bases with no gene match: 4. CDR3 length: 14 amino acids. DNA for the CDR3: TGTGCCAGCAAGACAGGGGGATCCAATCAGCCCCAGCATTTT. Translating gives CASKTGGSNQPQHF.

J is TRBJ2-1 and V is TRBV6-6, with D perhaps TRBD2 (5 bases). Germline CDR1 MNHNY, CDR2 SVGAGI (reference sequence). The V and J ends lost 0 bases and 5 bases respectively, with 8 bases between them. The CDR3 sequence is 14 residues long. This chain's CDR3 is CASSYSRANNEQFF. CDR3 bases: TGTGCCAGCAGTTACTCGAGGGCAAACAATGAGCAGTTCTTC.

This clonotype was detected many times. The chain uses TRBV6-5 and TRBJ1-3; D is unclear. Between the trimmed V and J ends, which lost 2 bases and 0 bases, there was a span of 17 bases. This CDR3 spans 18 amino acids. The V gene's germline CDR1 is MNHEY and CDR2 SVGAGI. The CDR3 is CASSYRSSKPDSGNTIYF. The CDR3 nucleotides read TGTGCCAGCAGTTACCGTTCCTCCAAGCCAGACTCTGGAAACACCATATATTTT.

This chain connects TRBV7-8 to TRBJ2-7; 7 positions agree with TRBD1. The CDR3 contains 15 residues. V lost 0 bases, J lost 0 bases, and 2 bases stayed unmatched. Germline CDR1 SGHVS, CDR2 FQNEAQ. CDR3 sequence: CASSLAWDSSYEQYF. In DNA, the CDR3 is TGTGCCAGCAGCTTAGCGTGGGACAGCTCCTACGAGCAGTACTTC.

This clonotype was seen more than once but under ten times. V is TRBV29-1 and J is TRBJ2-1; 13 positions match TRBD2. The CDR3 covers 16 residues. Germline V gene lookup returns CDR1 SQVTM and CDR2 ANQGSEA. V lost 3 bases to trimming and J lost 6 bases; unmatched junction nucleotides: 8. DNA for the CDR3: TGCAGCGTTGATCGGCCAACTAGCGGGAGGGGCAATGAGCAGTTCTTC. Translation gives CSVDRPTSGRGNEQFF.

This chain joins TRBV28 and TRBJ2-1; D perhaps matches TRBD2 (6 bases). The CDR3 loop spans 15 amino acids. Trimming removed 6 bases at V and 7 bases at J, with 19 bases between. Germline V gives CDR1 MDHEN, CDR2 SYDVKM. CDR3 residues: CASRLGLTFGNEQFF. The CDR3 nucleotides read TGTGCCAGCAGACTGGGACTTACATTTGGGAATGAGCAGTTCTTC.

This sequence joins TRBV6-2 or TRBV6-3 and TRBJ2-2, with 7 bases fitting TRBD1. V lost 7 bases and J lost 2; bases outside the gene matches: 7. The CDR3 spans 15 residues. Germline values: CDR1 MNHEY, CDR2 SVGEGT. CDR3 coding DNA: TGTGCCAGCAACCCTGACAGGGTCAACACCGGGGAGCTGTTTTTT. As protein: CASNPDRVNTGELFF.

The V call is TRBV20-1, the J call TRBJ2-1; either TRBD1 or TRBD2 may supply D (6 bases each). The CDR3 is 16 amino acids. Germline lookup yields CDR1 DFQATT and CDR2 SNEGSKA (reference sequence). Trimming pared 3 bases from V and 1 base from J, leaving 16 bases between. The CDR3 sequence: CSASPWGAGSYNEQFF. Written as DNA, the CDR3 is TGCAGTGCTAGCCCGTGGGGGGCGGGGTCCTACAATGAGCAGTTCTTC.

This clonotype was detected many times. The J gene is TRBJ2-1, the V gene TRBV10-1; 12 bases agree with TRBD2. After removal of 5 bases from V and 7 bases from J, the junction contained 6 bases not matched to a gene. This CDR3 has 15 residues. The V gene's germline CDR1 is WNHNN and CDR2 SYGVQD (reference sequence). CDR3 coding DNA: TGCGCCAGCAGTATGACTAGCGGGAGTAGGAATGAGCAGTTCTTC. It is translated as CASSMTSGSRNEQFF.

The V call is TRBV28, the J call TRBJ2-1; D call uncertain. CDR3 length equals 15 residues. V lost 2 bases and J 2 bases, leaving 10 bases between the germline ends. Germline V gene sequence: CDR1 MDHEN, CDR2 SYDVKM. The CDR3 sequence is CASSLHTGPYNEQFF. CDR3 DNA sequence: TGTGCCAGCAGTTTACATACTGGGCCCTACAATGAGCAGTTCTTC.